Listed below are T cell receptor beta chains from one sample, sequenced in a study of T cell changes during pregnancy in multiple sclerosis. TCRdb's table, derived via immunoSEQ multiplex PCR, lists solely in-frame clones and lacks some. The sample consists of 40,000 to 55,000 clones, about nine tenths of them appearing once. The sample here was CD4+ T cells from peripheral blood mononuclear cells, taken before pregnancy. These receptors originate from a female donor with multiple sclerosis, enrolled in a pregnancy study. Each CDR3 is given with its conserved first and last residue. The order of the fields is CDR3 protein, CDR3 DNA, D gene, V gene, J gene, clone size. D genes are given only for firm matches. Only part of the rows carry a size: once, few, many, or a class if the clone is expanded.

CASSSTGTSDTGELFF	TGTGCCAGCAGCTCAACCGGGACTAGCGACACCGGGGAGCTGTTTTTT	TRBD2	TRBV5-4	TRBJ2-2	-
CAISESRQGGNEQFF	TGTGCCATCAGTGAGTCGAGGCAGGGCGGCAATGAGCAGTTCTTC	-	TRBV10-3	TRBJ2-1	-
CASSYSRTSGRNGKFF	TGTGCCAGCAGTTACTCCCGGACTAGCGGGAGAAATGGAAAGTTCTTC	TRBD2	TRBV6-5	TRBJ2-1	once
CASSPRPGGPYEQYF	TGTGCCAGCAGCCCCCGCCCGGGGGGTCCCTACGAGCAGTACTTC	TRBD2	TRBV11-1	TRBJ2-7	-
CASSYSGGGQGNGYTF	TGTGCCAGCAGTTACTCGGGCGGGGGACAGGGAAATGGCTACACCTTC	TRBD1	TRBV6-6	TRBJ1-2	-
CASRSRGTEAFF	TGTGCCAGCAGGAGCAGGGGCACTGAAGCTTTCTTT	-	TRBV2	TRBJ1-1	-
CASTAGWETQYF	TGCGCCAGTACAGCGGGGTGGGAGACCCAGTACTTC	TRBD2	TRBV5-1	TRBJ2-5	-
CASSLVDRGEETQYF	TGTGCCAGCAGCTTAGTGGACAGGGGAGAGGAGACCCAGTACTTC	TRBD1	TRBV7-2	TRBJ2-5	medium-sized
CASSERGAHNEQFF	TGTGCCAGCAGCGAGCGGGGGGCCCACAATGAGCAGTTCTTC	TRBD2	TRBV7-2	TRBJ2-1	-
CASSPRRRDSSYNEQFF	TGTGCCAGCAGCCCGCGCCGCAGGGACAGCTCCTACAATGAGCAGTTCTTC	TRBD1	TRBV13	TRBJ2-1	-
CASSLESLVNEQFF	TGTGCCAGCAGCTTAGAATCCCTAGTTAATGAGCAGTTCTTC	-	TRBV7-8	TRBJ2-1	-
CASSPPGQGAQYF	TGTGCCAGCAGTCCTCCGGGACAGGGGGCCCAGTACTTC	TRBD1	TRBV6-5	TRBJ2-5	-
CASSPRTRGSGELFF	TGTGCCAGCAGCCCCAGAACGCGGGGCTCCGGGGAGCTGTTTTTT	-	TRBV14	TRBJ2-2	-
CASSPKTISYEQYF	TGTGCCAGCAGCCCCAAGACAATTTCCTACGAGCAGTACTTC	-	TRBV7-8	TRBJ2-7	-
CASSLGGTETQYF	TGTGCCAGCAGCTTAGGGGGCACAGAGACCCAGTACTTC	-	TRBV7-2	TRBJ2-5	-
CASSEVPRGSSYNEQFF	TGTGCCAGCAGTGAAGTCCCTCGGGGAAGCTCCTACAATGAGCAGTTCTTC	-	TRBV2	TRBJ2-1	-